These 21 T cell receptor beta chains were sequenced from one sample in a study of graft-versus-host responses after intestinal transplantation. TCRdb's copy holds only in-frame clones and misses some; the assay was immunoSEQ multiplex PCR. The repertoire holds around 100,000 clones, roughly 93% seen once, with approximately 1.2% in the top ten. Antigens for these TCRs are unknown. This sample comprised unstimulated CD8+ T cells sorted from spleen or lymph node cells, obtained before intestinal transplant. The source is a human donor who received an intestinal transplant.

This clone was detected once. The CDR3 sequence is CASSLDFPAGGWAEQFF. CDR3 sequence (DNA): TGCGCCAGCAGCTTGGATTTCCCAGCGGGGGGTTGGGCTGAGCAGTTCTTC. The chain employs TRBV5-1 and TRBJ2-1; 9 bases agree with TRBD2. CDR1 is SGHRS, CDR2 YFSETQ, per germline. J gave up 9 bases and V 0 bases, and 13 bases lay outside the gene matches. CDR3 length: 17 residues.

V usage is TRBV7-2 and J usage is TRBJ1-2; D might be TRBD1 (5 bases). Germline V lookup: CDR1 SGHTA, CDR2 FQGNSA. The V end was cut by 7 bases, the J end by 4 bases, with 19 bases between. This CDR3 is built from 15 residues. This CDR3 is CASTALAGAGYGYTF. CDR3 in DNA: TGTGCCAGCACCGCTTTGGCCGGGGCCGGCTATGGCTACACCTTC.

CDR3 in amino acids: CASSPQGIGELFF. The CDR3 nucleotides are TGTGCCAGCAGCCCACAGGGAATCGGGGAGCTGTTTTTT. This chain connects TRBV14 to TRBJ2-2; maybe TRBD1 (6 bases). The V end was cut by 4 bases, the J end by 7 bases, with 10 bases between. The CDR3 covers 13 residues. Looked up from germline, CDR1 is SGHDN and CDR2 is FVKESK.

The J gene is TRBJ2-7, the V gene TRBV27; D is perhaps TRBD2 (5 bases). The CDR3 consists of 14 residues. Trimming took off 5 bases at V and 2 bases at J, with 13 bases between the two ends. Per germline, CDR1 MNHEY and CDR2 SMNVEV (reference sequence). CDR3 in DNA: TGTGCCAGCAGTCCGAATGGACTCGCCTACGAGCAGTACTTC. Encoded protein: CASSPNGLAYEQYF.

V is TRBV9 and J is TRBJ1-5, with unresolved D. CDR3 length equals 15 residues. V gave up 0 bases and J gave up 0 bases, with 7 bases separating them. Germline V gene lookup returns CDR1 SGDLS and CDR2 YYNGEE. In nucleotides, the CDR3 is TGTGCCAGCAGCGTAGATTTCACTAGCAATCAGCCCCAGCATTTT. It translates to CASSVDFTSNQPQHF. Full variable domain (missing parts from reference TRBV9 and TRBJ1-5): DSGVTQTPKHLITATGQRVTLRCSPRSGDLSVYWYQQSLDQGLQFLIQYYNGEERAKGNILERFSAQQFPDLHSELNLSSLELGDSALYFCASSVDFTSNQPQHFGDGTRLSIL.

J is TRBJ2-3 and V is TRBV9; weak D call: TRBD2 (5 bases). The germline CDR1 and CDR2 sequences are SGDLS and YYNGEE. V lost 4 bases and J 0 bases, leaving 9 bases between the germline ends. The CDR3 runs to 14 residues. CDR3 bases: TGTGCCAGCAGCCAAGAGGGTAGCACAGATACGCAGTATTTT. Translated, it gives CASSQEGSTDTQYF.

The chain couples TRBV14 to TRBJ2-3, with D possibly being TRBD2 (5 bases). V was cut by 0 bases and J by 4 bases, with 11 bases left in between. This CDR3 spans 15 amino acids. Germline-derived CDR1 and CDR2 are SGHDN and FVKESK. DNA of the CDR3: TGTGCCAGCAGCCAAGATCTGGGAGCTCCAGATACGCAGTATTTT. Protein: CASSQDLGAPDTQYF.

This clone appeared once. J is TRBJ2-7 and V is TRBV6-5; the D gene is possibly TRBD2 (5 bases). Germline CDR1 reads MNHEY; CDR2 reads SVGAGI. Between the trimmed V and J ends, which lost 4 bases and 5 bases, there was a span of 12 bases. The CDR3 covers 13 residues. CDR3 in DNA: TGTGCCAGCAGTTCGGGGTTTCAAGACGAGCAGTACTTC. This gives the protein CASSSGFQDEQYF.

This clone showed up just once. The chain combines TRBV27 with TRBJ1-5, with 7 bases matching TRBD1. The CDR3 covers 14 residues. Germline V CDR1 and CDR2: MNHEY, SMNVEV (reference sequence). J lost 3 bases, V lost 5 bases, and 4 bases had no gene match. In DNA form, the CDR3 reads TGTGCCAGCAGTCAGCAGGGGGACAATCAGCCCCAGCATTTT. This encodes CASSQQGDNQPQHF.

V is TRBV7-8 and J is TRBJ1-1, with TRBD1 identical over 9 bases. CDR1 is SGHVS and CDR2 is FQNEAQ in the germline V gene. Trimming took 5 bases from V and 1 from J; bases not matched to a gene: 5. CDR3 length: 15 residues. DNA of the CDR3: TGTGCCAGCAGCCCGGGGACAGGGCCGAACACTGAAGCTTTCTTT. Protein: CASSPGTGPNTEAFF.

The CDR3 loop reads CATSRDKLGGRVNEQYF. The CDR3 nucleotides are TGTGCCACCAGCAGAGATAAACTAGGCGGCAGGGTGAACGAGCAGTACTTC. The chain is built from TRBV15 and TRBJ2-7; D may correspond to TRBD1 or TRBD2 (5 bases each). The V end lost 0 bases, the J end lost 5 bases, and 20 bases lay between the germline ends. Germline assignment: CDR1 LNHNV and CDR2 YYDKDF (reference sequence). The CDR3 loop spans 17 amino acids.

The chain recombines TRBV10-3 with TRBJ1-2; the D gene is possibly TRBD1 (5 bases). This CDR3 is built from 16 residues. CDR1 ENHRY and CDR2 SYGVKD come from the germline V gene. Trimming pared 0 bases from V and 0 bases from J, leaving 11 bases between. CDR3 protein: CAISESVGHTNYGYTF. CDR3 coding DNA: TGTGCCATCAGTGAGTCAGTTGGACACACTAACTATGGCTACACCTTC.

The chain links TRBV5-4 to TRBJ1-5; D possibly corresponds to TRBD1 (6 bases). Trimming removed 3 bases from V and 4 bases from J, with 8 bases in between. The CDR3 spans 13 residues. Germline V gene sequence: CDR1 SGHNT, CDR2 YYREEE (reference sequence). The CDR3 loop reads CASSYQGNQPQHF. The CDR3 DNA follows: TGTGCCAGCAGCTATCAGGGGAATCAGCCCCAGCATTTT.

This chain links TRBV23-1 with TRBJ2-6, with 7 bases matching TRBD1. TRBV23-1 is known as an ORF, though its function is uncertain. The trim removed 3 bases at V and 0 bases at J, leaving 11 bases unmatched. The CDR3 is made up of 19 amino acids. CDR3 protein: CASSHLAGTELSGANVLTF. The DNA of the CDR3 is TGCGCCAGCAGTCACCTGGCCGGGACAGAGCTCTCTGGGGCCAACGTCCTGACTTTC.

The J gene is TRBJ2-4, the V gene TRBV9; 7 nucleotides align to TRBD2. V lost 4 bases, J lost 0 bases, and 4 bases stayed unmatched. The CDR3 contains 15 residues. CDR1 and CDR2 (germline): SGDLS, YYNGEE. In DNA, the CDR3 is TGTGCCAGCAGCCCGGGGGGAGTAGCCAAAAACATTCAGTACTTC. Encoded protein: CASSPGGVAKNIQYF.

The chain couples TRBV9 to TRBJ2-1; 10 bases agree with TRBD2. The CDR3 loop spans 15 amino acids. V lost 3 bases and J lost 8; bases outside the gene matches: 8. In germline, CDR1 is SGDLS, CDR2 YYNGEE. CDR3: CASSELAGSLDEQFF. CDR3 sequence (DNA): TGTGCCAGCAGCGAACTAGCGGGGTCCCTTGATGAGCAGTTCTTC.

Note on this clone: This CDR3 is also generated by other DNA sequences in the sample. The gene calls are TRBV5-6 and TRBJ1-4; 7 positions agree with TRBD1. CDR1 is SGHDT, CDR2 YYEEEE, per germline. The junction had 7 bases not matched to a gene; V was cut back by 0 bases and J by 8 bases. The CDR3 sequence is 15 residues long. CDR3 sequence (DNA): TGTGCCAGCAGCTTGGAGGGGGCCCCGGGGGAAAAACTGTTTTTT. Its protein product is CASSLEGAPGEKLFF.

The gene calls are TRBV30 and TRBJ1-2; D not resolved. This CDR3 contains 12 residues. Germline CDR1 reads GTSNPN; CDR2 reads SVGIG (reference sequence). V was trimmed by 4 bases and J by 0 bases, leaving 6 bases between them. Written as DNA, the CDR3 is TGTGCCTGGACCAACTCTAACTATGGCTACACCTTC. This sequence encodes CAWTNSNYGYTF.

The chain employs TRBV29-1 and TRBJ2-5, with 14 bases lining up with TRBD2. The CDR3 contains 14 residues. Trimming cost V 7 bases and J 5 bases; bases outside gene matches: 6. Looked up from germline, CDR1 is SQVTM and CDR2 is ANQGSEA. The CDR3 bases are TGCAGCGCACGACTAGCGGGGGGGTGGGAGACCCAGTACTTC. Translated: CSARLAGGWETQYF. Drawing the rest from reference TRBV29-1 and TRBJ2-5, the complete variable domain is SAVISQKPSRDICQRGTSLTIQCQVDSQVTMMFWYRQQPGQSLTLIATANQGSEATYESGFVIDKFPISRPNLTFSTLTVSNMSPEDSSIYLCSARLAGGWETQYFGPGTRLLVL.

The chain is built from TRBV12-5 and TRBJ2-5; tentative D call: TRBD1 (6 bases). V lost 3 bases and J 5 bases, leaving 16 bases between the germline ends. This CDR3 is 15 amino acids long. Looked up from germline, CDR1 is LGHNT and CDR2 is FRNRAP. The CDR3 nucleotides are TGTGCTAGTGGTTTTTATACAGGGTCATGGGAGACCCAGTACTTC. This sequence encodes CASGFYTGSWETQYF.

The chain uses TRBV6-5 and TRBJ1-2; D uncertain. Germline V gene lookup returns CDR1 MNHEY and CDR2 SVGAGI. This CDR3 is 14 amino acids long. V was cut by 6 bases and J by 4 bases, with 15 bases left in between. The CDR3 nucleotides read TGTGCCAGCAGGACCCTTCGGGCGGCCTATGGCTACACCTTC. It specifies CASRTLRAAYGYTF.